The clone carrying this T cell receptor (beta chain) was found many times. Its antigen is not known. Amplified regions were TCR beta CDR3 sequences from RNA transcripts. During a first-round RT-PCR of the TCR CDR3, the HTBI primer set was used. TCRdb recomputed calls from the multiplex PCR reads with MiXCR, one row per CDR3 protein. The repertoire holds about 380,000 distinct CDR3 sequences, with around a sixth as singletons. CDR3 length equals 16 residues. Between the trimmed V and J ends, which lost 3 bases and 1 base, there was a span of 14 bases. Germline V gives CDR1 LGHDT, CDR2 YNNKEL (reference sequence). Diagnosing involved the use of clinical symptoms, serum thyroxine and TRAb, thyroid ultrasound and orbital computed tomography. The data were taken from a study of T cells in Graves' hyperthyroidism and ophthalmopathy. On the study more broadly: It was at initial diagnosis, before any treatment, that peripheral blood was collected.

Study results and caveats: A model of 13 V-J features distinguished ophthalmopathy from stable hyperthyroidism.

The sequencing sample was made of blood. This clonotype originated in a man aged 18 to 29 with Graves' ophthalmopathy. The rearrangement uses TRBV3-1 and TRBJ2-3; D might be TRBD1 (5 bases). The CDR3 DNA sequence: TGTGCCAGCAGCCAGAGAACAGGTCCGGGCACAGATACGCAGTATTTT. Its protein product is CASSQRTGPGTDTQYF.